This entry lists 4 T cell receptor beta chains sequenced from one sample in a study of blood T cell repertoires in COVID-19. Assay used: immunoSEQ multiplex PCR; TCRdb lists only in-frame clones, some missing. The profile covers a few hundred thousand clones, with roughly 84% appearing a single time and approximately 3.1% taken by the ten largest. Sample: PBMCs or T cells enriched from blood (not recorded which). These receptors all stem from a woman aged 25 to 39 who had recovered from COVID-19.

This clone has just a few counts. The chain carries TRBV19 and TRBJ2-7, with a tentative D call TRBD1 (7 bases). V gave up 5 bases and J gave up 3 bases, with 11 bases separating them. The CDR3 consists of 13 residues. Germline lookup yields CDR1 LNHDA and CDR2 SQIVND (reference sequence). DNA of the CDR3: TGTGCCAGTAGTTCCAGGGGGGACTACGAGCAGTACTTC. As protein: CASSSRGDYEQYF.

This chain joins TRBV13 and TRBJ2-2; D is possibly TRBD2 (5 bases). V dropped 0 bases and J dropped 2 bases, with 7 bases sitting between them. The CDR3 loop spans 15 amino acids. In germline, CDR1 is PRHDT, CDR2 FYEKMQ (reference sequence). CDR3 loop: CASSLGRGNTGELFF. For the CDR3, the DNA is TGTGCCAGCAGCTTAGGTCGGGGAAACACCGGGGAGCTGTTTTTT.

The V gene is TRBV6-1, the J gene TRBJ1-5; D not resolved. Trimming removed 1 base at V and 3 bases at J, with 10 bases between. The CDR3 consists of 15 residues. Germline CDR1 reads MNHNS; CDR2 reads SASEGT. The CDR3: CASSEDGWYNQPQHF. The CDR3 DNA sequence: TGTGCCAGCAGTGAAGACGGGTGGTACAATCAGCCCCAGCATTTT.

The chain recombines TRBV7-2 with TRBJ2-1; 7 positions agree with TRBD1. Trimming at V came to 1 base and at J to 2 bases, leaving 2 bases not matched to a gene. This CDR3 is 15 amino acids long. The germline gives CDR1 SGHTA, CDR2 FQGNSA. The CDR3 reads CASSLEGGAYNEQFF. The DNA for the CDR3 is TGTGCCAGCAGCTTAGAAGGGGGCGCCTACAATGAGCAGTTCTTC.